The present entry profiles one TCR beta chain with its context. Its antigen is still unknown. This specimen comes from a study of blood T cells in healthy people across ages. The wider study: Template switching caught about one barcoded beta molecule for each two T cells. Broader study findings: Investigators treated diversity estimates from one million T cells as underestimates.

Then a second PCR, running about 7 to 11 cycles, was carried out with a sample-barcoded 5' primer and a J-beta primer mix. Each cDNA molecule was tagged by a template-switch adaptor that had 12 random nucleotides. TCRdb independently ran MiXCR on the 5' RACE reads; one entry per CDR3 protein. The data show 550,000 to 650,000 distinct CDR3 sequences, with about 30% seen just once and around 16% held by the top ten. The donors, aged roughly 6 to 100, were healthy Caucasians from Russia. CDR3 size: 14 residues. The germline V and J ends were trimmed by 5 bases and 2 bases, with 12 bases remaining between them.

The clonotype was recovered from a woman older than 75 in good health. The genes are TRBV12-3 or TRBV12-4 and TRBJ2-5; D not resolved. Sequenced material: blood. The CDR3 reads CASSIRTVQETQYF. The DNA of the CDR3 is TGTGCCAGCAGTATCCGGACGGTTCAAGAGACCCAGTACTTC.